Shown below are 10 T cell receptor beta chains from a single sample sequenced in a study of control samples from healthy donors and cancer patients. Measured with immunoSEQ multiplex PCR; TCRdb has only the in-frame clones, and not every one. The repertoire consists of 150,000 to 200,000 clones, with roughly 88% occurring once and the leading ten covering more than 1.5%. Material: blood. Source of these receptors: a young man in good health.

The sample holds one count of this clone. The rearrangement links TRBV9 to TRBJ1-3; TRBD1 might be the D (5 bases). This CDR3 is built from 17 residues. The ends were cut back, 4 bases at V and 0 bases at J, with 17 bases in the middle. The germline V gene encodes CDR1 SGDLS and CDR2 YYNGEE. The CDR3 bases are TGTGCCAGCAGCAAACGACAGAGGGCCGACTCTGGAAACACCATATATTTT. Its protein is CASSKRQRADSGNTIYF. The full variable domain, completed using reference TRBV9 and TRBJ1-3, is DSGVTQTPKHLITATGQRVTLRCSPRSGDLSVYWYQQSLDQGLQFLIQYYNGEERAKGNILERFSAQQFPDLHSELNLSSLELGDSALYFCASSKRQRADSGNTIYFGEGSWLTVV.

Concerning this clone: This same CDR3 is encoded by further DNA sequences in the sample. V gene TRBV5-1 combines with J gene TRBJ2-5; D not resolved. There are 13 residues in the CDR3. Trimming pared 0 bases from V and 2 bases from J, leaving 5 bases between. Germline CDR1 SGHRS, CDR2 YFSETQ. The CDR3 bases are TGCGCCAGCAGCTTGGGGGGTCAAGAGACCCAGTACTTC. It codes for CASSLGGQETQYF.

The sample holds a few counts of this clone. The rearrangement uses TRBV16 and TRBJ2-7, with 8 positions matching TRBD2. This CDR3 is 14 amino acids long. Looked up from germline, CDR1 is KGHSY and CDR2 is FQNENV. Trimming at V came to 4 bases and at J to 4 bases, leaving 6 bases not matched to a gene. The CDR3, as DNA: TGTGCCAGCAGCCCCCCCGGGGGGGGTTACGAGCAGTACTTC. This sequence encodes CASSPPGGGYEQYF.

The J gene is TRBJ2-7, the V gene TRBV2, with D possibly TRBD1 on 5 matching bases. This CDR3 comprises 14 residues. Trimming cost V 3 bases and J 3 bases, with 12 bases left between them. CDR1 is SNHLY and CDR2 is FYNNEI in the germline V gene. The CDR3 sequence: CASSDAQTDYEQYF. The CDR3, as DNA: TGTGCCAGCAGTGACGCTCAGACAGACTACGAGCAGTACTTC.

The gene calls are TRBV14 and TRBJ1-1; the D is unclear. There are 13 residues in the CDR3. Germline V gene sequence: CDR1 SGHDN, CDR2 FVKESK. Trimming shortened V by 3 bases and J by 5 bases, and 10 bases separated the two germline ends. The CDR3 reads CASSHGRLTEAFF. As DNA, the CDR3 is TGTGCCAGCAGCCACGGACGGTTGACTGAAGCTTTCTTT.

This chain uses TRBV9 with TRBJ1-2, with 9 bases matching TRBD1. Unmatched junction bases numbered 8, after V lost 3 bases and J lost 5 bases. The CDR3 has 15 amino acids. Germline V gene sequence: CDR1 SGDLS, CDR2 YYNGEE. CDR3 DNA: TGTGCCAGCAGCGGGGGACAGGGAGGTGGGTATGGCTACACCTTC. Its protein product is CASSGGQGGGYGYTF.

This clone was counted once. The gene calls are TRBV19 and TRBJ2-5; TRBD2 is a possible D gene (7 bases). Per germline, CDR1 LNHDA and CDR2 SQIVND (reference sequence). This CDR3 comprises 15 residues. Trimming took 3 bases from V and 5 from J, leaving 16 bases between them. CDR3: CASSIVGGAMETQYF. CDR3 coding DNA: TGTGCCAGTAGTATCGTTGGGGGGGCAATGGAGACCCAGTACTTC.

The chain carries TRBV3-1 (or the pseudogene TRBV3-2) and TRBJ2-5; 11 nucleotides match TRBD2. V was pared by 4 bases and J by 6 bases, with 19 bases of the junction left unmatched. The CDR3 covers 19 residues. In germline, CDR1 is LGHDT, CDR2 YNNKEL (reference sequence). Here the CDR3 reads CASSPWGLAGGPHGKTQYF. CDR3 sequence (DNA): TGTGCCAGCAGCCCCTGGGGGCTAGCGGGGGGCCCTCACGGGAAGACCCAGTACTTC.

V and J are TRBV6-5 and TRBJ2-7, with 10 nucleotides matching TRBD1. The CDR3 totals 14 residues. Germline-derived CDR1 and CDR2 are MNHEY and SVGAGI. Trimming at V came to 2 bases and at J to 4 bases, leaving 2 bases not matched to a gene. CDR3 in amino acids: CASSYGQGEYEQYF. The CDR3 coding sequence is TGTGCCAGCAGTTACGGACAGGGGGAGTACGAGCAGTACTTC.

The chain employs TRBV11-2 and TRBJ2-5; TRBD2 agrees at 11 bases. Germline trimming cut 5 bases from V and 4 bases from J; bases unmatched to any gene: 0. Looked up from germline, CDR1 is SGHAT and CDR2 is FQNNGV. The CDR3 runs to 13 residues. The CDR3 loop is CASSGLAGETQYF. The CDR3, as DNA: TGTGCCAGCAGCGGACTAGCGGGAGAGACCCAGTACTTC.